This T cell receptor (beta chain) originates from a study of cytomegalovirus exposure and HLA in healthy donors (TCRdb year 2017). With regard to the full study: In an earlier analysis of under 600 of the donors, approximately 300 Gb of sequence data and some 120 million unique TCR beta sequences from 180 million or so T cells were reported. Approximately 330 gigabases of sequencing data and roughly 81 million unique TCR sequences made up an early release that covered around 640 HLA-typed donors. The genetic ancestry cluster associated with self-reported Caucasian donors included 81% of the 300 to 400 genotyped donors. The aim of the study was to test whether cataloging public T cell receptors could identify signatures of past pathogen exposure. The study used immunosequencing to profile the T cell repertoires of approximately 690 subjects and linked those repertoires to cytomegalovirus serostatus. In addition to the first cohort of hundreds of subjects, a separate validation cohort of 130 or so different subjects was used. High-throughput TCR immunosequencing, statistical association of individual TCRs with disease status, and machine learning were combined to predict cytomegalovirus infection status. A later analysis re-analyzed previously published TCR beta repertoires from roughly 690 donors and added high-resolution HLA genotyping to study TCR occurrence patterns. Rather than drawing on any new phenotypic data, the later analysis identified candidate immune exposures from TCR beta sequences and the way those sequences occurred across donors. An earlier analysis of several hundred of the donors applied high-throughput TCR beta sequencing to assess whether each TCR beta V gene segment acted as functional or pseudogenic. Donor age, sex, ethnicity and CMV serostatus were collected together with the repertoire data. A later genetic analysis used genome-wide SNP genotypes for about 65% of the 666 donors, treating that subset as a discovery cohort. Every repertoire in the discovery cohort had been generated on one and the same sequencing platform. Class I and class II HLA loci were covered by the typing at four-digit resolution. The number of typed donors differed by locus: roughly 629-640 for A, B, C, DRB1 and DQB1; approximately 530 for DQA1; 606 for DPA1; and roughly 490 for DPB1. Roughly 5 DR-DQ haplotypes were handled as single units for association and clustering, since linkage in the cohort was strong. Among a few hundred genotyped donors of the cohort, an average of around 240,000 unique TCR beta nucleotide sequences were sequenced per donor, roughly 18% of them non-productive. What the authors observed across the whole study: The study gave a list of about 160 TCR beta chains associated with cytomegalovirus. Compared with equally common non-associated chains, HLA-associated TCR beta chains in a later analysis were more clonally expanded and had lower generation probabilities. Compared with the roughly 670-donor mean, donors in an Asian-associated ancestry cluster had fewer N-insertions in productive TCRs, according to a later genetic analysis. The earlier analysis of some 560 of the donors excluded 15 to 20 rarely observed V segments, including chromosome 9 orphons, because counts were too low. Because the 87-base-pair reads could not distinguish some IMGT-functional V segments, including TRBV6-2 and TRBV6-3, those segments were excluded. Strong co-occurrence of HLA alleles, especially DR and DQ, made assigning TCR associations to individual alleles difficult. A few of the identified cytomegalovirus-associated TCR beta chains were confirmed in vitro to be specific for cytomegalovirus antigens. According to a later analysis, parvovirus B19, influenza, CMV and Epstein-Barr virus appeared linked to several top co-occurrence clusters. Correlated functional status among segregating V segments might be attributable to linkage disequilibrium, but an unknown experimental factor could not be ruled out. It was suggested by the authors that the approach could potentially be generalized to other disease states and immunological phenotypes. The presence/absence analyses assumed that sequencing depth was roughly uniform across donors, and that assumption may not be true. A further reported finding was that TCR beta sequences accurately predicted the HLA-A and HLA-B alleles for most subjects in the first cohort. A later analysis found that most CMV-associated TCR beta chains appeared HLA-restricted, with HLA associations seemingly driven largely by CMV exposure. An association between a missense DCLRE1C variant and V-gene and J-gene trimming of TCR beta chains was found in a later genetic analysis and replicated in an independent cohort. A cluster of highly shared sequence variants was judged likely to represent a technical artifact of the sequencing pipeline. In a later analysis, the rate of TCR association differed among HLA loci, with DRB1 alleles having the most associated TCRs and HLA-C alleles having the fewest. The only immune exposure information available for the cohort was CMV serostatus. The classifier was reported to diagnose cytomegalovirus status with high specificity and sensitivity in both the original cohort and the validation cohort. Only TCR beta chains were sequenced in this cohort, and the absence of alpha or paired-chain data limited detectable features. In an earlier analysis of about 600 of the donors, most TCR beta V segments appeared in productive rearrangements about 90% or about 30% of the time, broadly matching IMGT annotations. While some public TCRs were present in many individuals, most TCR sequences turned up only very rarely across donors. At a false discovery rate of 0.05, a later analysis linked 16,951 TCR beta sequences to specific HLA alleles. Because HLA typing was unavailable for some donors at each locus, only the typed subset was used in association tests.

Receptors were amplified or captured by the immunoSEQ multiplex PCR assay. For the multiplex PCR, a mixture combining 60 forward primers for TCR Vbeta segments and 13 reverse primers for TCR Jbeta segments was used. Amplification of the CDR3 region of rearranged TCR beta genes was performed with a multiplex PCR assay on genomic DNA. Amplified TCR beta libraries were sequenced as 87-base-pair reads on the Illumina HiSeq System. In the original analysis: A later analysis counted some 74 million unique TCR beta chains across the 650 to 800 repertoires, and around 12 million of these chains were shared by at least two donors. To remove PCR and sequencing errors, raw reads were error-corrected and collapsed into unique sequences using a nearest-neighbor algorithm that merged closely related sequences. Alignment of CDR3 sequences to IMGT reference sequences was used to assign V, D and J gene segments. For a sequence to be retained, at least a six-nucleotide match to both a V gene segment and a J gene segment was required. Rearrangements were called productive when the CDR3 lacked stop codons and stayed in frame with V and J; all others were non-productive. Following IMGT convention, CDR3 was defined as the stretch from the second conserved V-encoded cysteine up to the conserved J-encoded phenylalanine. In an earlier analysis of roughly 580 of the donors, sequences lacking an unambiguous match to a single V gene segment were excluded. In an earlier analysis of 587 of the donors, V segments were called functional above 56.7% productive rearrangements and were called segregating when the between-donor standard deviation exceeded 5%. To diagnose cytomegalovirus status from the catalog of TCR beta chain sequences, a statistical classification framework was built. V and J gene assignment, in a later analysis, came from comparing TCR nucleotide sequences with IMGT/GENE-DB human TR gene sequences. The TCRdist pipeline was used in a later analysis to assign CDR3 sequences and most-parsimonious VDJ recombination scenarios. In a later analysis, each TCR beta chain was defined by its CDR3 amino acid sequence together with its V-gene family, and reads without a unique V-gene family were excluded. As a way to deal with suspected cross-contamination and a sequencing artifact, a later analysis dropped over 550 nucleotide sequences that were highly shared and had low generation probability. For each public chain, a later analysis derived a clonal expansion index from normalized ranks of inferred template counts within each repertoire. A later analysis computed generation probabilities with a VDJ recombination model fitted to out-of-frame rearrangements, and checked the results against IGoR. Hypergeometric tests were used in a later analysis to score TCR-TCR, TCR-HLA and TCR-CMV co-occurrence, with a repertoire-size bias correction applied to the TCR pairs. A later analysis estimated false discovery rates by permuting HLA or CMV assignments 20 times. In a later analysis, co-occurring TCRs were grouped using DBSCAN, with TCRdist sequence similarity added in when clustering inside HLA-allele-positive subsets. Repertoires with fewer than 30,000 or more than 120,000 public chains, plus five repertoires with anomalous nucleotide sharing, were excluded from co-occurrence clustering. TCRdb carries this immuneACCESS record with in-frame sequences only. Its versions omit some clonotypes, under half of them owing to an unresolved V gene in the studies checked, with the rest unexplained. V and J calls plus clone size are reproduced from that table; the DNA served to infer D and trimming. The sample table holds around 130,000 clones, of which over 65% were seen once. 1.5% to 2% of the sample is held by the ten biggest clonotypes.

The CDR3 numbers 15 residues from cysteine through phenylalanine. Only the CDR3 part of the read is kept: 45 bases, read in frame from the first base. V drops 5 bases and J drops 10 bases, leaving 18 bases in between. CDR1 and CDR2, looked up from the germline V gene (reference sequence), are MNHNY and SVGAGI. This clone was observed a few times. Its target antigen remains unknown. Within one base of it there is no much larger clone, and no base qualities were kept. In total, around 600 healthy bone marrow donors made up the cohort. At the time of sampling, every cohort member was nominally healthy, though immune exposures that went unrecorded were likely present. The donor was CMV seronegative and belonged to the group of 350 to 400 seronegative cohort members. A peripheral blood sample was collected from each donor, and TCR beta sequencing was performed on peripheral blood mononuclear cells. The Qiagen DNeasy Blood Extraction Kit was used to extract genomic DNA from the blood cell samples.

The V and J segments used are TRBV6-6 and TRBJ1-6; the D gene lacks a confident call. This TCR came from a woman between 25 and 40 years old in good health and CMV-seronegative. Sequences were obtained from PBMCs. The DNA sequence follows: TGTGCCAGCAGTCCTCCGGCCCACCGAGGATCACCCCTCCACTTT. It translates as CASSPPAHRGSPLHF.